This TCR beta chain was observed in a study of T cells expressing NK-cell markers. Study-wide context: Seven donors tested HCMV-seropositive and one tested seronegative among the eight sequenced.

The CDR3 spans 14 residues. Overall study results and limits: Each of six donors carried dominant NKG2C+ clonotypes accounting for about 1.0-7.0% of CD8+ T cells. For a few donors, these clonotypes were likewise the leading ones in the CD3+CD56-NKG2C+ fraction.

5'RACE template switching with UMIs generated TCR beta cDNA. Following a re-call of the 5' RACE reads, TCRdb has one entry per CDR3 protein and lacks DNA. The listing records a few hundred thousand distinct CDR3 sequences. Of note for this clonotype: Its antigen is currently unknown.

The TCR originated in a woman aged 45 to 65 in good health. V gene TRBV12-3 or TRBV12-4 combines with J gene TRBJ2-3; the TRBD2 assignment by TCRdb is unverifiable without DNA. The specimen was blood T cells: a sorted CD56 or NKG2C T cell subset, CD4+ or CD8+ T cells, or bulk PBMC T cells (not recorded which). The chain's CDR3 is CASSLTGGRDTQYF.